The clone carrying this T cell receptor (beta chain) has a count of ten or more. The antigen is unknown. The V gene's germline CDR1 is MNHNS and CDR2 SASEGT. V was pared by 6 bases and J by 2 bases, with 3 bases of the junction left unmatched. There are 14 residues in the CDR3. These data belong to a study of CD8 T cells in ankylosing spondylitis. Findings and caveats of the study: A TCR beta motif of under 10 highly homologous variants seemed to mark ankylosing spondylitis blood. Disease-linked clones were reportedly significantly enriched in matched ankylosing spondylitis synovial fluid.

Quantitative barcoded 5'-RACE was used to prepare TCR beta libraries. One entry per CDR3 protein, called by TCRdb with MiXCR from the 5' RACE reads. The repertoire holds around 33,000 distinct CDR3 sequences, more than 5.5% seen once, with about 10% in the top ten. Sequenced material: blood, either unsorted or a sorted T cell fraction (not recorded which). This TCR derives from a male donor with ankylosing spondylitis or in good health (not recorded which). The gene calls are TRBV6-1 and TRBJ1-4; 7 bases fit TRBD1. In DNA, the CDR3 is TGTGCCAGCAGAAAGGGGGCGACTAATGAAAAACTGTTTTTT. This translates into CASRKGATNEKLFF.